This T cell receptor (beta chain) appears in the sequencing data of a study of CD8+ T cells in alopecia areata. Germline CDR1 reads SGHNT; CDR2 reads YYREEE (reference sequence). V lost 3 bases, J lost 2 bases, and 18 bases lay in between. The CDR3 spans 18 residues. Investigators isolated RNA and reverse transcribed it into cDNA to act as the sequencing template. Repertoires were generated with immunoSEQ multiplex PCR, while TCRdb's copy carries only in-frame clones and drops some. This sample has a few hundred thousand clones, with under 40% found just once. Described treatment: oral pan-JAK inhibitor, 5-10 mg twice daily. The researchers isolated CD4+ and CD8+ T cells from PBMCs by sorting.

This receptor was obtained from a human donor with alopecia areata. The chain recombines TRBV5-4 with TRBJ2-6, with D tentatively TRBD1 (6 bases). Sample: CD4+ T cells sorted from blood, taken at roughly week 30, from a patient treated with tofacitinib. CDR3 nucleotides: TGTGCCAGCAGCTCCGGTGGGGGCAGATTTCCTGGGGCCAACGTCCTGACTTTC. It is translated as CASSSGGGRFPGANVLTF.